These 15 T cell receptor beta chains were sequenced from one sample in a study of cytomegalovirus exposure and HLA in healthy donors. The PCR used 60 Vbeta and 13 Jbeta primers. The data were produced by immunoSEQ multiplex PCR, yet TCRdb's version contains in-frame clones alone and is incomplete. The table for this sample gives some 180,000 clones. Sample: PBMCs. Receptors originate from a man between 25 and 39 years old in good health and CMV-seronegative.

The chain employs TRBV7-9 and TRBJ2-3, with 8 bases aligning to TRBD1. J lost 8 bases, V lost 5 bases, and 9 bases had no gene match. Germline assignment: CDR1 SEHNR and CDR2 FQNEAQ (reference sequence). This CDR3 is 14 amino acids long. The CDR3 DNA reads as TGTGCCAGCAGCCAAGACAGGGGACGCGGTACGCAGTATTTT. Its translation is CASSQDRGRGTQYF.

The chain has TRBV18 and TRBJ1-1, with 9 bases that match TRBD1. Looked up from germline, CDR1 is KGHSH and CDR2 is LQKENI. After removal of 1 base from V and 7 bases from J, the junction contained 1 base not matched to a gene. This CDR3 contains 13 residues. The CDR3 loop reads CASSPRTGVEAFF. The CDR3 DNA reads TGTGCCAGCTCACCACGGACAGGGGTTGAAGCTTTCTTT.

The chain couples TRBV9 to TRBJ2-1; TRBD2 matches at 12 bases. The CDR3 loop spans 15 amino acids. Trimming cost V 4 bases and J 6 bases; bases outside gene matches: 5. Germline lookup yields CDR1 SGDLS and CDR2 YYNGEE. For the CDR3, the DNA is TGTGCCAGCAGCATCCTAGCGGGAGGGCCCAATGAGCAGTTCTTC. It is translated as CASSILAGGPNEQFF.

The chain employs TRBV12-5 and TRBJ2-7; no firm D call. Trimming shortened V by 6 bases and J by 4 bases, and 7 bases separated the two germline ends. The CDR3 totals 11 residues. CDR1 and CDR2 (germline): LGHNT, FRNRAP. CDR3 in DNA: TGTGCTAGTGGCGATAGATACGAGCAGTACTTC. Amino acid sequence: CASGDRYEQYF. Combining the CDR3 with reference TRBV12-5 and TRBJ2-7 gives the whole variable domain DARVTQTPRHKVTEMGQEVTMRCQPILGHNTVFWYRQTMMQGLELLAYFRNRAPLDDSGMPKDRFSAEMPDATLATLKIQPSEPRDSAVYFCASGDRYEQYFGPGTRLTVT.

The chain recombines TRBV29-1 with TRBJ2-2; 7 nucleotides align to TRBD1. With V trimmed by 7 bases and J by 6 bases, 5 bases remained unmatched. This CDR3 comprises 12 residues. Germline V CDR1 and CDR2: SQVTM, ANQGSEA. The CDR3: CSATTGSGELFF. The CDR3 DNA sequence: TGCAGCGCTACGACAGGGTCCGGGGAGCTGTTTTTT.

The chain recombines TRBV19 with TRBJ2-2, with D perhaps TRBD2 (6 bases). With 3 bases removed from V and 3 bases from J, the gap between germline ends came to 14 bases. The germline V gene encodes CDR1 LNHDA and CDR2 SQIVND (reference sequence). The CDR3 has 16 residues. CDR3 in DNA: TGTGCCAGTAGTATGGCGGGGCTGAGGGACACCGGGGAGCTGTTTTTT. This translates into CASSMAGLRDTGELFF.

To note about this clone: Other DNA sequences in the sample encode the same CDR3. CDR3 residues: CAWSTGYEQYF. The CDR3 DNA is TGTGCCTGGAGTACGGGCTACGAGCAGTACTTC. The genes are TRBV30 and TRBJ2-7, with unresolved D. Germline lookup yields CDR1 GTSNPN and CDR2 SVGIG (reference sequence). The CDR3 loop spans 11 amino acids. Trimming removed 2 bases from V and 3 bases from J, with 5 bases in between.

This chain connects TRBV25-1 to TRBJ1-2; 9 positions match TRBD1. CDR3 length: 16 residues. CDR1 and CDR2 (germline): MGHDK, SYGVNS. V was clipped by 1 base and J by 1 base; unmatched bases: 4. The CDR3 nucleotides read TGTGCCAGCAGTGAATTGGGGACAGGGAATAACTATGGCTACACCTTC. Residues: CASSELGTGNNYGYTF.

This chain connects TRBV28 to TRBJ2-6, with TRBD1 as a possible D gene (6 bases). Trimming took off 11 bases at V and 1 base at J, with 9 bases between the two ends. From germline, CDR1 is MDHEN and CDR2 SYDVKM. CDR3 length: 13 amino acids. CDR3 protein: CAGGGSGANVLTF. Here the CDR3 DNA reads TGTGCCGGGGGCGGGTCTGGGGCCAACGTCCTGACTTTC.

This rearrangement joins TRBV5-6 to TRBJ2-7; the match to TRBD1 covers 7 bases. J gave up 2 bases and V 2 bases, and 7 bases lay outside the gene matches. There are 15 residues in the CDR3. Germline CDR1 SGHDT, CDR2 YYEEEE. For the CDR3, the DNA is TGTGCCAGCAGCTTTCCGAGACAGGGAACCTACGAGCAGTACTTC. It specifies CASSFPRQGTYEQYF.

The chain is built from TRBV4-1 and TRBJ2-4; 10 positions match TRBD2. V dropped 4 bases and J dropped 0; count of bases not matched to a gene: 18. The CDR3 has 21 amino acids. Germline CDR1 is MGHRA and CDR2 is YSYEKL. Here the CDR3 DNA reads TGCGCCAGCAGCCCCTCCAGTGTTTATAGCGGGAGGACCGGAGCCAAAAACATTCAGTACTTC. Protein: CASSPSSVYSGRTGAKNIQYF.

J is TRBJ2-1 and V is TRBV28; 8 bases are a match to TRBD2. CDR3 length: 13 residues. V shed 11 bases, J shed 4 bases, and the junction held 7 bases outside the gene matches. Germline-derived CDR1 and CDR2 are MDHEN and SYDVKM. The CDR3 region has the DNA TGTGCCTGGTCGACTAGCGCATACAATGAGCAGTTCTTC. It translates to CAWSTSAYNEQFF.

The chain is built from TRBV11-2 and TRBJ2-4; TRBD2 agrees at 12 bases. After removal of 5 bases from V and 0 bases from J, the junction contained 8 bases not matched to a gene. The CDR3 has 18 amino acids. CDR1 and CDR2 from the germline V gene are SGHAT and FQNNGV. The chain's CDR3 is CASSRTSGNLIAKNIQYF. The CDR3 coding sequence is TGTGCCAGCAGCCGGACTAGCGGGAATCTAATAGCCAAAAACATTCAGTACTTC. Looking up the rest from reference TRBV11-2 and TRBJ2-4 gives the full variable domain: EAGVAQSPRYKIIEKRQSVAFWCNPISGHATLYWYQQILGQGPKLLIQFQNNGVVDDSQLPKDRFSAERLKGVDSTLKIQPAKLEDSAVYLCASSRTSGNLIAKNIQYFGAGTRLSVL.

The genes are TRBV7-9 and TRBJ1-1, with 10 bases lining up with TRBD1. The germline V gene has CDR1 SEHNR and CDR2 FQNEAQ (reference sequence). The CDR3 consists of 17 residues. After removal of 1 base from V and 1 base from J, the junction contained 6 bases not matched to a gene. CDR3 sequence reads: CASSLVGDRGRNTEAFF. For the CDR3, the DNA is TGTGCCAGCAGCTTAGTAGGGGACAGGGGCCGGAACACTGAAGCTTTCTTT.

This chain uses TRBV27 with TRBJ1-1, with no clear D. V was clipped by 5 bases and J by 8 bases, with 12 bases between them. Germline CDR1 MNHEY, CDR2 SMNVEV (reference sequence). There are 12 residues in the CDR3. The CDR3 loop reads CASSPPVGEAFF. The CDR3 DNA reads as TGTGCCAGCAGTCCTCCGGTGGGCGAAGCTTTCTTT.